One T cell receptor (beta chain) is described in this entry. Its antigen is currently not known. Base-call qualities are not available, and no considerably larger clone is one nucleotide away. Compared with germline, V lacks 3 bases and J lacks 3 bases; bases without a gene match: 6. Including cysteine and phenylalanine, the CDR3 has 15 amino acids. Solely the CDR3 DNA is kept, with 45 bases framed from the first base. In the germline V gene (reference sequence), CDR1 corresponds to DFQATT and CDR2 to SNEGSKA. In Seattle, one collaborating source enrolled patients while the infection was active and tracked those patients longitudinally over the course of disease. Each collaborating institution followed its own protocols to collect whole blood in K2EDTA tubes. Collaborator samples were shipped for TCRbeta analysis as frozen whole blood, isolated PBMCs, or DNA extracted from either sample type. This entry belongs to a study of blood T cell repertoires in COVID-19 (dated by TCRdb to the early 2020s). Concerning the study at large: The collaborator samples originated in the United States, Italy and Spain and spanned the acute and convalescent phases of COVID-19. The prospective study material was composed of cDNA or gDNA derived from T cells, B-cell-depleted T cells, or PBMCs. The dataset comprised deeply sampled blood TCRbeta repertoires from subjects exposed to, actively infected with, or recovered from COVID-19. The repertoires were released in a freely available public database meant as a resource for research on the immune response to SARS-CoV-2. The samples were drawn from the first 160 participants of the ongoing ImmuneRACE study and from over a thousand subjects provided by 6 global collaborators. Nearly every sample came with metadata listing a de-identified subject ID, COVID-19 status, age in years and sex. Where available, HLA class I and class II types were obtained from metadata supplied by the sample provider rather than from assay-based typing. Broad study findings and their caveats: Clinical and demographic metadata were provided uncurated, with the amount varying by source and participant.

TCRbeta CDR3 regions were amplified from genomic DNA by means of the immunoSEQ Assay, a bias-controlled multiplex PCR. As for the original processing: Nucleated cell counts per sample were estimated from amplification of reference gene primers within the assay. Sequence reads were collapsed and filtered to measure the absolute abundance of every unique TCRbeta CDR3 rearrangement. For each sample, productive Simpson clonality was calculated as the square root of Simpson's diversity index across productive rearrangements. TCRdb mirrors the immuneACCESS table, restricted to in-frame sequences. Some clones are absent from its copies; in checked studies, under half trace to an unresolved V gene, and the reason for the others is unknown. V and J calls and clone size are as listed in that table; D and trimming were resolved from the DNA. The sample table contains 150,000 to 180,000 clones; only one count was recorded for around 85% of them. The ten largest make up 0.63% of the sample.

The V and J segments used are TRBV20-1 and TRBJ1-5; TRBD1 lines up with 9 middle nucleotides. The sequence derives from a man aged 60 to 69 with COVID-19, enrolled during active disease. The source material was peripheral blood. The CDR3: CSASPRDRVNQPQHF. The DNA sequence follows: TGCAGTGCTAGTCCCCGGGACAGGGTCAATCAGCCCCAGCATTTT.